This TCR beta chain was sequenced during a study of Ad26.COV2.S vaccination and SARS-CoV-2 variants. Looking at the study overall: Recipients of Ad26.COV2.S got it intramuscularly, once or twice 56 days apart. Whole-study findings and limits: Substantial breadth in spike-specific CD8+ and CD4+ T cell responses was reportedly seen after vaccination. Vaccine recipients and placebo recipients showed similar non-spike TCR breadth.

In regard to this clone: The antigen remains unidentified.

Treatment indicated: roughly 19 received Ad26.COV2.S at low or high dose, single or two shots; 5 received placebo; per-sample allocation not given. Day 63 after the first injection of vaccine or placebo was the sampling time. With V trimmed by 6 bases and J by 2 bases, 4 bases remained unmatched. Germline CDR1 reads MDHEN; CDR2 reads SYDVKM. This CDR3 is built from 13 residues. Profiling relied on immunoSEQ multiplex PCR, and the TCRdb table lists in-frame clones only, not all of them. The sample has hundreds of thousands of clones, about 89% seen once; the top ten hold approximately 4.5%. Material: peripheral blood, obtained in a trial of Ad26.COV2.S vaccine versus placebo. The chain carries TRBV28 and TRBJ2-7, with 7 bases matching TRBD1. The TCR comes from a person between 18 and 59 years old who received the Ad26.COV2.S COVID-19 vaccine or a placebo. The CDR3 bases are TGTGCCAGCAGGAACAGGGGTACCTACGAGCAGTACTTC. Protein: CASRNRGTYEQYF.